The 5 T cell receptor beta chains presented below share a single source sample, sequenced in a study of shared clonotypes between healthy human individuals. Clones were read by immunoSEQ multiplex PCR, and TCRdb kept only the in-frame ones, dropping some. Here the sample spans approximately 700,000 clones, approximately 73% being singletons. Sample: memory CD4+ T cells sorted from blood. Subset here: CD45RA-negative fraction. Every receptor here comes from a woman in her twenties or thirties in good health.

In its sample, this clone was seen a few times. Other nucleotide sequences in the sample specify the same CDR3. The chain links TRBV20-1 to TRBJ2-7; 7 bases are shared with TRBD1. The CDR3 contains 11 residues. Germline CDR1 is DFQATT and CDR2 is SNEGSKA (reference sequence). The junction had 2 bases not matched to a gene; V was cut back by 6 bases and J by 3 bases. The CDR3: CSARDSYEQYF. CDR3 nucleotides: TGCAGTGCCAGGGACAGCTACGAGCAGTACTTC.

The CDR3 protein is CASSETGVGGELFF. In DNA, the CDR3 is TGTGCCAGCAGTGAAACTGGGGTTGGCGGGGAGCTGTTTTTT. V is TRBV2 and J is TRBJ2-2; D not certain. With 2 bases removed from V and 7 bases from J, the gap between germline ends came to 11 bases. CDR1 is SNHLY, CDR2 FYNNEI, per germline. CDR3 length: 14 residues.

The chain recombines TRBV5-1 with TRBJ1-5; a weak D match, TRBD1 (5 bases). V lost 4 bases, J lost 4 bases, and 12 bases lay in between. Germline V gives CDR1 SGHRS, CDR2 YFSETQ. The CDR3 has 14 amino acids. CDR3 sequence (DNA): TGCGCCAGCAGCCCAGGACACGTAAATCAGCCCCAGCATTTT. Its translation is CASSPGHVNQPQHF.

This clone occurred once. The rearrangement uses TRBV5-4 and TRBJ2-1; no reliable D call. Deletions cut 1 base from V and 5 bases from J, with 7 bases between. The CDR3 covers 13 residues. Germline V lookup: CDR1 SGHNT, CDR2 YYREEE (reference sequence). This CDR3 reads CASSLIGNNEQFF. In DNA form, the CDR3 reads TGTGCCAGCAGCTTGATAGGAAACAATGAGCAGTTCTTC.

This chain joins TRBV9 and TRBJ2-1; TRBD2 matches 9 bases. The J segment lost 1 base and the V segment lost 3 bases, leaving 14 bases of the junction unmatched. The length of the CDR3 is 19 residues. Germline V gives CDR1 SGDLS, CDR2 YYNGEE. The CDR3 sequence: CASSDPGASGKKSYNEQFF. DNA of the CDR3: TGTGCCAGCAGCGACCCGGGGGCTAGCGGGAAGAAATCCTACAATGAGCAGTTCTTC.